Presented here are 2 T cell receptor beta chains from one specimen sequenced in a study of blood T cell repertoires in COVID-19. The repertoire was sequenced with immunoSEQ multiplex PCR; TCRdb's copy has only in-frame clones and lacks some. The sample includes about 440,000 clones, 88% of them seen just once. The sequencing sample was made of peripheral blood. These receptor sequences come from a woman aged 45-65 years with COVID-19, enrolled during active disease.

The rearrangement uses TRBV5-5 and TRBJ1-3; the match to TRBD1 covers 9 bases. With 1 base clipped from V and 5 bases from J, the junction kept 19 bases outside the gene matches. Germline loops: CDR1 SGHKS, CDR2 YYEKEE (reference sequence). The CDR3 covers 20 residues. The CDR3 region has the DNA TGTGCCAGCAGCTTGATGGCGACAGGGGGTTTGCCAGCGGTTCGAAACACCATATATTTT. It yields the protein CASSLMATGGLPAVRNTIYF.

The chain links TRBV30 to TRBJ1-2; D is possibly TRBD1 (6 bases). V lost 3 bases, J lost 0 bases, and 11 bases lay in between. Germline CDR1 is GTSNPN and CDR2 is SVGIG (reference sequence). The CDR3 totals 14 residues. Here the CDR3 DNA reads TGTGCCTGGAGGGCGGCAGGGGCTAACTATGGCTACACCTTC. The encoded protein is CAWRAAGANYGYTF.